The sequence of this TCR beta chain was determined in a study of tumor-infiltrating lymphocytes in localized non-small cell lung cancer. Study-wide results and limits: Different pieces of the same tissue were used for each assay.

The CDR3 runs 15 residues. Trimming took 3 bases from V and 0 from J, leaving 10 bases between them. Germline CDR1 SGDLS, CDR2 YYNGEE. Produced via immunoSEQ multiplex PCR; TCRdb's table is partial and in-frame only. The table includes about 16,000 clones, roughly two thirds detected once. Note on this clone: Antigen unknown.

The sample taken for sequencing was lung tumor tissue. The rearrangement joins TRBV9 to TRBJ1-3; D uncertain. The TCR originated in a human donor with non-small cell lung cancer. The CDR3 region is CASSASRGSGNTIYF. The CDR3 coding sequence is TGTGCCAGCAGCGCTTCCAGAGGCTCTGGAAACACCATATATTTT. Full variable domain (outside the CDR3, taken from reference TRBV9 and TRBJ1-3): DSGVTQTPKHLITATGQRVTLRCSPRSGDLSVYWYQQSLDQGLQFLIQYYNGEERAKGNILERFSAQQFPDLHSELNLSSLELGDSALYFCASSASRGSGNTIYFGEGSWLTVV.